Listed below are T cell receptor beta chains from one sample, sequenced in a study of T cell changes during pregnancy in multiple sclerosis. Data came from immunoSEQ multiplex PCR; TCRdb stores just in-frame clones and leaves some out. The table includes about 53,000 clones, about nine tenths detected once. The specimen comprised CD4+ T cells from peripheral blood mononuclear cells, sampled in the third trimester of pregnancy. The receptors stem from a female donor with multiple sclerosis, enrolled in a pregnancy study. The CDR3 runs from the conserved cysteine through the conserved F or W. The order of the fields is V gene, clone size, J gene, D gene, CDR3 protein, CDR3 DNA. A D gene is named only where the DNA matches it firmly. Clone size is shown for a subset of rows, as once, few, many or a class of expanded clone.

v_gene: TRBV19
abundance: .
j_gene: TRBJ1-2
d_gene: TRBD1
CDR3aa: CAAEDREIYGYTF
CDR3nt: TGTGCCGCGGAGGACAGGGAGATCTATGGCTACACCTTC

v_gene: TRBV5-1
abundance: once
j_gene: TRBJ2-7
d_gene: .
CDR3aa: CASSLAARTYEQYF
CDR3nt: TGCGCCAGCAGCTTGGCCGCCAGGACCTACGAGCAGTACTTC

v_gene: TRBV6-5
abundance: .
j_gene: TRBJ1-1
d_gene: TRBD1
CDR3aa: CASTSRGFTEAFF
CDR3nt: TGTGCCAGCACGAGCAGGGGGTTCACTGAAGCTTTCTTT

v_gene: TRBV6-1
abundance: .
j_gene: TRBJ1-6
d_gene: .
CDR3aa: CASRTGPWPLHF
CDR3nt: TGTGCCAGCAGGACAGGACCTTGGCCCCTCCACTTT

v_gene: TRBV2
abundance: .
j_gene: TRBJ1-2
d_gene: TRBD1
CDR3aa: CASSEGQGRYGYTF
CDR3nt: TGTGCCAGCAGTGAGGGACAGGGCCGTTATGGCTACACCTTC

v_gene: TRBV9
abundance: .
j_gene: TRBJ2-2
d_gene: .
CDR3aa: CASSGSRGTGELFF
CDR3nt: TGTGCCAGCAGCGGTAGCAGGGGCACCGGGGAGCTGTTTTTT

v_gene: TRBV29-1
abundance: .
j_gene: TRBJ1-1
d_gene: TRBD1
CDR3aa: CSVEVTGQPTEAFF
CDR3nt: TGCAGCGTTGAGGTAACGGGACAGCCAACCGAAGCTTTCTTT

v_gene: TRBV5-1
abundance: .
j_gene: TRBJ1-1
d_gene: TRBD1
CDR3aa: CASRRGQGSTEAFF
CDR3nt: TGCGCCAGCAGAAGGGGACAGGGGAGTACTGAAGCTTTCTTT

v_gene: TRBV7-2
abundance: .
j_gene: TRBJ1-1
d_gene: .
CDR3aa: CASSLAPITEAFF
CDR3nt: TGTGCCAGCAGCTTAGCCCCAATCACTGAAGCTTTCTTT

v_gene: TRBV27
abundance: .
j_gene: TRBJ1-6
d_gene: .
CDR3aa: CASRRGPLNSPLHF
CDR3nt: TGTGCCAGCAGGCGAGGGCCGCTTAATTCACCCCTCCACTTT

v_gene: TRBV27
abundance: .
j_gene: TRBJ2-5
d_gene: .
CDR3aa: CASRRWGEGGSQETQYF
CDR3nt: TGTGCCAGCAGACGCTGGGGGGAGGGGGGCTCCCAAGAGACCCAGTACTTC

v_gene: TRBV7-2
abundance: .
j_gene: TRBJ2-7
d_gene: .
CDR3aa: CASIPSIGQRVGGWYF
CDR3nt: TGTGCCAGCATCCCCAGTATAGGGCAGAGGGTAGGGGGTTGGTACTTC

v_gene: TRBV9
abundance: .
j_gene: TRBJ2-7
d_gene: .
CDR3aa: CASSVGPSGGSYEQYF
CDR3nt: TGTGCCAGCAGCGTAGGCCCTTCTGGGGGGTCCTACGAGCAGTACTTC

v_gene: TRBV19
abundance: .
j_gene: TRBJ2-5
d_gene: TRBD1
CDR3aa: CASRRTGGETQYF
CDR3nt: TGTGCCAGTAGAAGGACAGGAGGAGAGACCCAGTACTTC

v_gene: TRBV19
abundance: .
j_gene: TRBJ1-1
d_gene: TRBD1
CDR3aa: CASSSDRDTEAFF
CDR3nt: TGTGCCAGTAGTTCTGACAGGGACACTGAAGCTTTCTTT

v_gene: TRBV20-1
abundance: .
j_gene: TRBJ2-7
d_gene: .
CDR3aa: CSASQGIGQYF
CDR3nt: TGCAGTGCCTCCCAGGGAATAGGGCAGTACTTC

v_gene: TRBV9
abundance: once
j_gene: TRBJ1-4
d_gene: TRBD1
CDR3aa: CASSPAPTGGPANEKLFF
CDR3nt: TGTGCCAGCAGCCCAGCCCCGACAGGGGGACCGGCTAATGAAAAACTGTTTTTT

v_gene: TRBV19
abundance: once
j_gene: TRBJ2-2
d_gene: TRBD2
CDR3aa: CASSLGLAGGRGNTGELFF
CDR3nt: TGTGCCAGTAGTTTGGGACTAGCGGGGGGAAGGGGCAACACCGGGGAGCTGTTTTTT

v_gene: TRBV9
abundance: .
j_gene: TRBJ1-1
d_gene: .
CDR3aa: CASSSAGVGNAEAFF
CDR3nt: TGTGCCAGCAGCTCGGCGGGGGTTGGAAACGCTGAAGCTTTCTTT

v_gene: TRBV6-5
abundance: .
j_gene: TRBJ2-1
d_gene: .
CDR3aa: CASSRRGTSYNEQFF
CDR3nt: TGTGCCAGCAGTAGAAGGGGGACCTCCTACAATGAGCAGTTCTTC

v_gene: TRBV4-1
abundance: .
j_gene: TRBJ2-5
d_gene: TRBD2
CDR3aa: CASSQEELAGGPRYF
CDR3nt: TGCGCCAGCAGCCAAGAAGAACTAGCGGGGGGGCCACGGTACTTC

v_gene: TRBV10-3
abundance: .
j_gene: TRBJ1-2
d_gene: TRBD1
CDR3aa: CAIRRQGAQHGYTF
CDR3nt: TGTGCCATCAGACGACAGGGGGCGCAGCATGGCTACACCTTC

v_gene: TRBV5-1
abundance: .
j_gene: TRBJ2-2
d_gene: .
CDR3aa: CASSLKESGELFF
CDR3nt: TGCGCCAGCAGCTTGAAAGAGTCCGGGGAGCTGTTTTTT

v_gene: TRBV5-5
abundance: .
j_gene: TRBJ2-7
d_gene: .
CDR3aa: CASSLGGGYEQYF
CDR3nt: TGTGCCAGCAGCTTGGGGGGCGGCTACGAGCAGTACTTC

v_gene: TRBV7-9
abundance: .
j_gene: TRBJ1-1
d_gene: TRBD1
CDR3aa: CASRQTGTGGSNTEAFF
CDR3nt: TGTGCCAGCAGACAAACCGGGACAGGGGGGTCGAACACTGAAGCTTTCTTT